This is a list of T cell receptor beta chains from one sample in a study of T-cell reconstitution after alpha-beta-depleted transplantation in children. A single record per CDR3 protein comes from TCRdb applying MiXCR to the PCR reads. This table holds approximately 50,000 distinct CDR3 sequences, around 5.9% found once. The input for sequencing was PBMCs, mostly from graft donor cells, taken 60 days after TCRalphabeta/CD19-depleted stem cell transplant. The receptors stem from a female patient aged 2-9 years who had a stem cell transplant for aplastic anemia, so the T cells may come from the graft donor. Each CDR3 is given with its conserved first and last residue. Each record gives: D gene, CDR3 length, V gene, J gene, clone size, CDR3 protein, CDR3 DNA. D genes are given only for firm matches. Not every row has a clone size; where given, it reads once, few, many or a size class.

TRBD2	17	TRBV12-3/TRBV12-4	TRBJ2-1	many	CASSLTSGSTSYNEQFF	TGTGCCAGCAGTTTGACTAGCGGGAGTACCTCCTACAATGAGCAGTTCTTC
TRBD2	17	TRBV7-9	TRBJ2-2	many	CASSSTGLAGEIGELFF	TGTGCCAGCAGCTCCACAGGACTAGCGGGAGAGATCGGGGAGCTGTTTTTT
TRBD1	14	TRBV5-5	TRBJ2-2	many	CASSWGTVAGELFF	TGTGCCAGCAGCTGGGGGACAGTTGCCGGGGAGCTGTTTTTT
.	14	TRBV28	TRBJ1-3	few	CASSSGLKGNTIYF	TGTGCCAGCAGCTCCGGGCTTAAAGGAAACACCATATATTTT
TRBD2	14	TRBV20-1	TRBJ2-5	many	CSAREERGVETQYF	TGCAGTGCTAGAGAGGAGCGGGGGGTAGAGACCCAGTACTTC
.	12	TRBV2	TRBJ2-2	many	CASSEASRELFF	TGTGCCAGCAGTGAAGCCTCTCGGGAGCTGTTTTTT
TRBD2	17	TRBV9	TRBJ2-3	many	CASSVDAGTSFPDTQYF	TGTGCCAGCAGCGTAGACGCGGGGACTAGCTTCCCAGATACGCAGTATTTT
.	15	TRBV25-1	TRBJ2-6	few	CASRNWPSGANVLTF	TGTGCCTCCAGAAATTGGCCCTCTGGGGCCAACGTCCTGACTTTC
.	14	TRBV18	TRBJ2-5	few	CASSPSYRQETQYF	TGTGCCAGCTCACCGAGTTACAGGCAAGAGACCCAGTACTTC
TRBD1	15	TRBV28	TRBJ1-5	many	CASSLAGGGNQPQHF	TGTGCCAGCAGCTTAGCAGGGGGGGGAAATCAGCCCCAGCATTTT
.	14	TRBV5-1	TRBJ1-2	many	CASSPQGGDYGYTF	TGCGCCAGCAGCCCGCAGGGAGGTGACTATGGCTACACCTTC
.	12	TRBV25-1	TRBJ1-4	many	CATRGVNEKLFF	TGTGCCACCAGGGGTGTTAATGAAAAACTGTTTTTT
TRBD1	13	TRBV2	TRBJ2-2	.	CASSGQGAGELFF	TGTGCCAGCAGCGGACAGGGGGCCGGGGAGCTGTTTTTT
TRBD2	13	TRBV3-1	TRBJ2-4	few	CASEAGGQNIQYF	TGTGCCAGCGAGGCGGGAGGCCAAAACATTCAGTACTTC
.	12	TRBV7-2	TRBJ2-1	many	CASSSQPSEQFF	TGTGCCAGCAGCTCCCAGCCTAGTGAGCAGTTCTTC
.	14	TRBV20-1	TRBJ1-5	many	CSAQQPTGNQPQHF	TGCAGTGCCCAGCAACCAACGGGCAATCAGCCCCAGCATTTT
.	15	TRBV20-1	TRBJ2-1	many	CSARAGELSYNEQFF	TGCAGTGCTAGGGCTGGGGAACTCTCCTACAATGAGCAGTTCTTC
.	15	TRBV20-1	TRBJ1-6	.	CSASRRGQYNSPLHF	TGCAGTGCTAGCCGCAGGGGCCAGTATAATTCACCCCTCCACTTT
.	15	TRBV5-8	TRBJ1-1	many	CASSLWGVGGTEAFF	TGTGCCAGCAGCTTGTGGGGGGTTGGGGGCACTGAAGCTTTCTTT
.	13	TRBV30	TRBJ2-5	few	CAWSGRVQETQYF	TGTGCCTGGAGTGGGAGGGTACAAGAGACCCAGTACTTC
.	13	TRBV7-9	TRBJ2-3	many	CASSSPLLDTQYF	TGTGCCAGCAGTTCGCCCCTTTTGGATACGCAGTATTTT
TRBD1	14	TRBV24-1	TRBJ2-1	many	CATSRTGENNEQFF	TGTGCCACCAGCCGGACAGGGGAGAACAATGAGCAGTTCTTC
TRBD1	17	TRBV4-2	TRBJ2-3	many	CASSQDQGQGRTDTQYF	TGTGCCAGCAGCCAAGATCAAGGACAGGGGCGCACAGATACGCAGTATTTT
.	15	TRBV3-1	TRBJ2-3	few	CASSQGILVTDTQYF	TGTGCCAGCAGCCAAGGGATACTAGTCACAGATACGCAGTATTTT
.	16	TRBV27	TRBJ2-4	few	CASSTFLLIAKNIQYF	TGTGCCAGCAGCACCTTCTTACTTATAGCCAAAAACATTCAGTACTTC
.	15	TRBV28	TRBJ1-2	many	CASSSPGQVDYGYTF	TGTGCCAGCAGTTCCCCCGGGCAGGTGGACTATGGCTACACCTTC
.	14	TRBV12-3/TRBV12-4	TRBJ2-2	medium-sized	CASSWISNTGELFF	TGTGCCAGCAGCTGGATCTCGAACACCGGGGAGCTGTTTTTT
TRBD1	16	TRBV20-1	TRBJ2-5	.	CSARDPRRTGGETQYF	TGCAGTGCTAGAGATCCCCGGCGGACAGGGGGCGAGACCCAGTACTTC
TRBD2	14	TRBV29-1	TRBJ2-5	many	CSVAYPRGEETQYF	TGCAGCGTTGCATATCCGCGGGGGGAAGAGACCCAGTACTTC
.	14	TRBV6-2/TRBV6-3	TRBJ2-3	many	CASSYRDSTDTQYF	TGTGCCAGCAGTTACCGGGACTCCACAGATACGCAGTATTTT
.	15	TRBV5-1	TRBJ1-4	many	CASSLAAGTNEKLFF	TGCGCCAGCAGCTTGGCCGCGGGGACTAATGAAAAACTGTTTTTT
TRBD1	16	TRBV5-5	TRBJ1-1	many	CASSLGRDRGGGEAFF	TGTGCCAGCAGCTTGGGCCGGGACAGGGGTGGGGGTGAAGCTTTCTTT
TRBD1	15	TRBV5-1	TRBJ1-5	many	CASSTTGDINQPQHF	TGCGCCAGCAGCACAACAGGGGACATCAATCAGCCCCAGCATTTT
.	13	TRBV2	TRBJ2-7	many	CASSRDNRDEQYF	TGTGCCAGCAGCAGGGATAATCGGGACGAGCAGTACTTC
TRBD2	15	TRBV7-8	TRBJ2-1	few	CASSLKRGLRDEQFF	TGTGCCAGCAGCTTAAAGCGGGGGCTCCGCGATGAGCAGTTCTTC
.	15	TRBV28	TRBJ1-5	many	CASSLWQGGNQPQHF	TGTGCCAGCAGTTTATGGCAGGGCGGCAATCAGCCCCAGCATTTT
.	14	TRBV18	TRBJ2-5	many	CASSPSRGQETQYF	TGTGCCAGCTCACCTAGCAGGGGTCAAGAGACCCAGTACTTC
.	13	TRBV15	TRBJ2-7	medium-sized	CATSRDLNREQYF	TGTGCCACCAGCAGAGATCTTAACAGGGAGCAGTACTTC
TRBD2	16	TRBV28	TRBJ2-1	many	CASNGDSGGFYNEQFF	TGTGCCAGCAATGGGGATAGCGGGGGATTTTACAATGAGCAGTTCTTC
.	16	TRBV30	TRBJ1-6	many	CAWSVARVSIASPLHF	TGTGCCTGGAGTGTAGCCAGGGTTTCGATTGCGTCACCCCTCCACTTT